This T cell receptor beta chain is from a study of cytomegalovirus exposure and HLA in healthy donors. V lost 6 bases and J 0 bases, leaving 15 bases between the germline ends. Per germline, CDR1 MNHEY and CDR2 SMNVEV (reference sequence). This CDR3 region has 15 residues. TCRdb keeps only in-frame clones here, not all; method: immunoSEQ multiplex PCR. The data show fewer than 150,000 clones, approximately 86% seen once. The receptor was derived from a man aged 18 to 30 in good health and CMV-seropositive. This chain links TRBV27 with TRBJ2-7; possibly TRBD2 for D (6 bases). Sequenced sample: PBMCs. DNA for the CDR3: TGTGCCAGCAGGAGGGGAGCGGGCTCCTCCTACGAGCAGTACTTC. Its translation: CASRRGAGSSYEQYF.